What follows is one T cell receptor (beta chain) and its context. Its antigen is undetermined. PCR primers comprised 60 Vbeta and 13 Jbeta primers. Produced via immunoSEQ multiplex PCR; TCRdb's table is partial and in-frame only. The sample carries around 210,000 clones, about 88% recorded once. The CDR3 consists of 15 residues. The germline V gene encodes CDR1 SNHLY and CDR2 FYNNEI. V was cut by 6 bases and J by 3 bases, with 15 bases left in between. This specimen belongs to a study of cytomegalovirus exposure and HLA in healthy donors. Findings of the study overall: The authors listed 150 to 200 TCR beta chains as cytomegalovirus-associated. It is likely that the observed cluster of highly shared sequence variants was a sequencing artifact.

Sequences were obtained from PBMCs. The sequence was obtained from a girl aged 2 to 9 in good health and CMV-seronegative. This sequence joins TRBV2 and TRBJ1-3; D not resolved. The CDR3 bases are TGTGCCAGCAGCCGCCACACCCTAGGTGGAAACACCATATATTTT. As protein: CASSRHTLGGNTIYF.